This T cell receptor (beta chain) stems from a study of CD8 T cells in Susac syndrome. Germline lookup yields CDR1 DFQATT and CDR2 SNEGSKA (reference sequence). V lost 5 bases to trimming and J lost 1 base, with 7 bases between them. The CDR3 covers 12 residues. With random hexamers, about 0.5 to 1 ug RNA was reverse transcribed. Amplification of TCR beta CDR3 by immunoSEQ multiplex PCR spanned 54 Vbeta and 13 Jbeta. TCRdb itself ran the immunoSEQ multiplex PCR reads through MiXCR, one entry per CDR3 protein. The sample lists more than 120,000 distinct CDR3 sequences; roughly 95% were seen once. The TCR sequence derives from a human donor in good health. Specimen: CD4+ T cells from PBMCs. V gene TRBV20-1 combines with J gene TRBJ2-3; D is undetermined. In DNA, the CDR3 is TGCAGTGCTTTCCGGGGCACAGATACGCAGTATTTT. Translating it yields CSAFRGTDTQYF.